One and the same sample provided the 12 T cell receptor beta chains below, sequenced in a study of cytomegalovirus exposure and HLA in healthy donors. Here immunoSEQ multiplex PCR was the method, and the copy in TCRdb shows in-frame clones only, minus some. Of some 260,000 clones listed, roughly 87% are singletons. Sequencing used PBMCs. The source is a man aged 18 to 29 in good health and CMV-seropositive.

The chain is built from TRBV11-1 and TRBJ2-1; the D is unclear. Germline V gene data show CDR1 as SGHAT and CDR2 as FQDESV (reference sequence). CDR3 length: 15 amino acids. V was pared by 1 base and J by 0 bases, with 7 bases between. The CDR3 loop is CASSLDMSSYNEQFF. DNA for the CDR3: TGTGCCAGCAGCTTAGACATGAGCTCCTACAATGAGCAGTTCTTC. Using reference TRBV11-1 and TRBJ2-1 for the parts outside the CDR3, the full variable domain is EAEVAQSPRYKITEKSQAVAFWCDPISGHATLYWYRQILGQGPELLVQFQDESVVDDSQLPKDRFSAERLKGVDSTLKIQPAELGDSAMYLCASSLDMSSYNEQFFGPGTRLTVL.

This chain links TRBV6-5 with TRBJ1-3; no clear D. This CDR3 is built from 15 residues. CDR1 is MNHEY, CDR2 SVGAGI, per germline. The ends were cut back, 4 bases at V and 0 bases at J, with 10 bases in the middle. CDR3 DNA: TGTGCCAGCAGTTCGGATTTGGGCTCTGGAAACACCATATATTTT. This encodes CASSSDLGSGNTIYF.

The J gene is TRBJ1-3, the V gene TRBV4-3; weak D call: TRBD1 (5 bases). Looked up from germline, CDR1 is LGHNA and CDR2 is YSLEER. The CDR3 loop spans 16 amino acids. V shed 0 bases and J shed 0 bases, with 9 bases lying between them. CDR3 sequence: CASSQEQDISGNTIYF. For the CDR3, the DNA is TGCGCCAGCAGCCAAGAACAGGATATCTCTGGAAACACCATATATTTT.

The chain carries TRBV5-6 and TRBJ2-7; 12 nucleotides match TRBD2. CDR3 length equals 13 residues. Trimming cost V 3 bases and J 7 bases; bases outside gene matches: 2. Germline CDR1 SGHDT, CDR2 YYEEEE. CDR3 protein: CASSSTSGREQYF. DNA for the CDR3: TGTGCCAGCAGCTCAACTAGCGGGAGGGAGCAGTACTTC.

J is TRBJ2-1 and V is TRBV5-1; possible D gene TRBD2, 6 bases. This CDR3 is built from 14 residues. Trimming shortened V by 5 bases and J by 5 bases, and 14 bases separated the two germline ends. Germline lookup yields CDR1 SGHRS and CDR2 YFSETQ. The CDR3 loop reads CASREGLANNEQFF. In DNA form, the CDR3 reads TGCGCCAGCAGGGAGGGGCTAGCGAACAATGAGCAGTTCTTC. The whole variable domain, remainder taken from reference TRBV5-1 and TRBJ2-1, is KAGVTQTPRYLIKTRGQQVTLSCSPISGHRSVSWYQQTPGQGLQFLFEYFSETQRNKGNFPGRFSGRQFSNSRSEMNVSTLELGDSALYLCASREGLANNEQFFGPGTRLTVL.

This clone was picked up one time. CDR3 amino acids: CASSPLGVANTEAFF. The CDR3, as DNA: TGTGCCAGCAGTCCCCTAGGGGTCGCGAACACTGAAGCTTTCTTT. The rearrangement links TRBV27 to TRBJ1-1; tentatively, D is TRBD1 (5 bases). Germline CDR1 MNHEY, CDR2 SMNVEV (reference sequence). The CDR3 has 15 amino acids. The germline V and J ends were trimmed by 5 bases and 1 base, with 14 bases remaining between them.

The DNA of the CDR3 is TGTGCCAGCAGTTACGTCGGGATGAACACTGAAGCTTTCTTT. Protein product: CASSYVGMNTEAFF. This rearrangement joins TRBV6-6 to TRBJ1-1; D unresolved. This CDR3 is 14 amino acids long. From germline, CDR1 is MNHNY and CDR2 SVGAGI (reference sequence). The V gene lost 2 bases and the J gene lost 0 bases, with 7 bases spanning the gap.

The V gene is TRBV7-8, the J gene TRBJ2-5; 8 bases map to TRBD1. Trimming removed 3 bases from V and 5 bases from J; junction bases left unmatched: 2. Germline CDR1 SGHVS, CDR2 FQNEAQ. This CDR3 spans 13 amino acids. CDR3 sequence: CASSFQGAETQYF. The CDR3 region has the DNA TGTGCCAGCAGCTTCCAGGGGGCGGAGACCCAGTACTTC.

The CDR3 is CASSERGEYTEAFF. CDR3 in DNA: TGTGCCAGCAGTGAGCGCGGGGAGTACACTGAAGCTTTCTTT. This chain connects TRBV6-1 to TRBJ1-1; D not resolved. V was trimmed by 3 bases and J by 3 bases, leaving 11 bases between them. Germline assignment: CDR1 MNHNS and CDR2 SASEGT. The CDR3 spans 14 residues.

The rearrangement joins TRBV19 to TRBJ1-5; D ambiguous. V lost 5 bases and J lost 2, with 16 bases in between. CDR3 size: 16 residues. Germline assignment: CDR1 LNHDA and CDR2 SQIVND (reference sequence). The CDR3 here is CASSDSWASGNQPQHF. CDR3 in DNA: TGTGCCAGTAGTGATTCATGGGCTAGTGGCAATCAGCCCCAGCATTTT.

The chain carries TRBV7-9 and TRBJ2-2; TRBD2 is a possible D gene (5 bases). Trimming shortened V by 5 bases and J by 5 bases, and 15 bases separated the two germline ends. The germline CDR1 and CDR2 sequences are SEHNR and FQNEAQ (reference sequence). The CDR3 length is 15 residues. The chain's CDR3 is CASSPRTVSTGELFF. CDR3 sequence (DNA): TGTGCCAGCAGCCCCAGGACTGTTTCTACCGGGGAGCTGTTTTTT.

The chain links TRBV9 to TRBJ1-2, with D possibly being TRBD1 (6 bases). There are 13 residues in the CDR3. V was cut by 3 bases and J by 4 bases, with 10 bases left in between. Germline loops: CDR1 SGDLS, CDR2 YYNGEE. The CDR3 spells CASSEGGSYGYTF. In DNA, the CDR3 is TGTGCCAGCAGCGAAGGGGGATCCTATGGCTACACCTTC.